This T cell receptor (beta chain) came from a study of T-cell reconstitution after alpha-beta-depleted transplantation in children. The study, taken as a whole, reports: T-cell counts and diversity at one year following transplant were attributed mainly to newly produced T cells. Recipient T cells and thymic progenitors that survived gave rise to the high TCRbeta diversity observed at day 60 in some patients. In patients about two months after transplant, alpha-beta T cells reportedly arose from several hundred expanded graft clones.

This clonotype came up a few times. What it binds is unknown. The TCRbeta library was prepared with unique molecular identifiers. A single record per CDR3 protein comes from TCRdb applying MiXCR to the PCR reads. The sample shows fewer than 700,000 distinct CDR3 sequences, 13% of them seen only once. The V segment lost 0 bases and the J segment 2 bases; nucleotides outside the gene matches: 10. The CDR3 has 17 amino acids. The germline CDR1 and CDR2 sequences are LNHNV and YYDKDF (reference sequence). The J gene is TRBJ2-7, the V gene TRBV15; 7 bases match TRBD2. The clonotype comes from a male patient younger than 18 who had a stem cell transplant for acute myeloid leukemia, so the T cells may come from the graft donor. Sequenced material: PBMCs, mostly from graft donor cells, taken 360 days after TCRalphabeta/CD19-depleted stem cell transplant. Written as DNA, the CDR3 is TGTGCCACCAGCAGAGATCCGGAGACTAGCACCCCCTACGAGCAGTACTTC. It yields the protein CATSRDPETSTPYEQYF.